A selection of T cell receptor beta chains follows, all from one sample in a study of cytomegalovirus exposure and HLA in healthy donors. Measured with immunoSEQ multiplex PCR; TCRdb has only the in-frame clones, and not every one. The repertoire has about 160,000 clones, around 83% of them found once; the top ten carry more than 8%. The specimen was PBMCs. The source is a male donor in good health and CMV-seropositive. CDR3s include the opening cysteine and the closing phenylalanine or tryptophan. A D gene is named only where the DNA matches it firmly. Clone size, where shown, is once, few, many, or a class for clones that have expanded.

J gene | D gene | clone size | V gene | CDR3 DNA | CDR3 protein
TRBJ1-5 | NA | NA | TRBV9 | TGTGCCAGCAGCGCCCATGCGGGGACGCGGCAGCCCCAGCATTTT | CASSAHAGTRQPQHF
TRBJ1-5 | NA | NA | TRBV27 | TGTGCCAGCAGTATTCAGACAGGTCCTGCCTGGTCCCAGCATTTT | CASSIQTGPAWSQHF
TRBJ2-7 | NA | NA | TRBV28 | TGTGCCAGCAGTTTATCTCCTCGCTCCTACGAGCAGTACTTC | CASSLSPRSYEQYF
TRBJ2-1 | NA | NA | TRBV28 | TGTGCCAGCAGTTTACCGGCCAGGTGGGGAGGTCGCAGCGATGAGCAGTTCTTC | CASSLPARWGGRSDEQFF
TRBJ1-6 | TRBD1 | once | TRBV27 | TGTGCCAGCAGTCTGACTGTGACAGGGTATTGCCTCCACTTT | CASSLTVTGYCLHF
TRBJ2-7 | NA | NA | TRBV19 | TGTGCCAGTAAGGCGGAGGACCTTCGCGAGCAGTACTTC | CASKAEDLREQYF
TRBJ1-2 | TRBD1 | NA | TRBV30 | TGTGCCTGGAGTGCGGACAGGGCATATGGCTACACCTTC | CAWSADRAYGYTF
TRBJ2-1 | TRBD2 | NA | TRBV5-8 | TGTGCCAGCAGCTGGACTAGCGGGAGGGCCAATGAGCAGTTCTTC | CASSWTSGRANEQFF
TRBJ1-3 | NA | NA | TRBV4-3 | TGCGCCAGCAGCCAAGATCGCCCCGGAGGAGGAAACACCATATATTTT | CASSQDRPGGGNTIYF
TRBJ1-2 | TRBD1 | NA | TRBV7-2 | TGTGCCAGCAGCTTAGTAGGTCTGACTCGCAGGGGGCAAAACTATGGCTACACCTTC | CASSLVGLTRRGQNYGYTF
TRBJ1-2 | TRBD1 | NA | TRBV10-3 | TGTGCCATCAGTGAGTTGGGCATCGAGGGGGCGGAAGGCTACACCTTC | CAISELGIEGAEGYTF
TRBJ2-3 | NA | NA | TRBV11-3 | TGTGCCAGCAGCTTTGCAGGGGGGAGCACAGATACGCAGTATTTT | CASSFAGGSTDTQYF
TRBJ2-7 | TRBD1 | NA | TRBV27 | TGTGCCAGCAGCCCATTGGGGACAGGTTACTCCCGACGCTACGAGCAGTACTTC | CASSPLGTGYSRRYEQYF
TRBJ1-4 | TRBD1 | once | TRBV15 | TGTGCCACCAGCAGAGATGTTGGACAGGGGTTAGGCACTAATGAAAAACTGTTTTTT | CATSRDVGQGLGTNEKLFF
TRBJ2-1 | TRBD1 | NA | TRBV6-5 | TGTGCCGCCAACAGGGGGAATGAGCAGTTCTTC | CAANRGNEQFF
TRBJ2-7 | NA | NA | TRBV9 | TGTGCCAGCAGCCTCCATGTTGGGAGCTCCTACGAGCAGTACTTC | CASSLHVGSSYEQYF
TRBJ2-7 | NA | NA | TRBV19 | TGTGCCAGTAGTATGGGCAGGGCATACGAGCAGTACTTC | CASSMGRAYEQYF
TRBJ1-1 | NA | NA | TRBV19 | TGTGCCAGTAGTATACGGGGGGCTCGACGCACTGAAGCTTTCTTT | CASSIRGARRTEAFF
TRBJ2-1 | NA | NA | TRBV5-1 | TGCGCCAGCAGCTTGGGGGAGAAACAGGGCTTTGCCAATGAGCAGTTCTTC | CASSLGEKQGFANEQFF
TRBJ1-3 | NA | NA | TRBV6-5 | TGTGCCAGCAGTTCGGGAGTGGGCGGAAACACCATATATTTT | CASSSGVGGNTIYF
TRBJ1-1 | TRBD1 | NA | TRBV5-1 | TGCGCCAGCAGCTGGGGACAGGAGGGAACTGAAGCTTTCTTT | CASSWGQEGTEAFF
TRBJ2-3 | NA | once | TRBV5-1 | TGCGCCAGCAGCGGTAGCGTTACCCCGGGGGATACGCAGTATTTT | CASSGSVTPGDTQYF
TRBJ2-7 | TRBD2 | NA | TRBV7-8 | TGTGCCAGCAGCTTAGGGGCTAGCGGTTACGAGCAGTACTTC | CASSLGASGYEQYF
TRBJ2-7 | TRBD2 | NA | TRBV4-3 | TGCGCCAGCAGCCAAGATCTGAGCGGGGGCTACGAGCAGTACTTC | CASSQDLSGGYEQYF
TRBJ2-6 | NA | NA | TRBV30 | TGTGCCTTGCATACTATCGCAGGGATCCTCTCTGGGGCCAACGGCCTGACTTTC | CALHTIAGILSGANGLTF
TRBJ2-7 | NA | NA | TRBV10-3 | TGTGCCATCAGTGGGGGAGCACAGTTTAACGAGCAGTACTTC | CAISGGAQFNEQYF
TRBJ2-5 | NA | once | TRBV11-2 | TGTGCCAGCAGCTTCCTGGAGACCCAGTACTTC | CASSFLETQYF
TRBJ1-3 | NA | NA | TRBV4-3 | TGCGCCAGCAGCCAAGATCCAGGGACTGGAAACACCATATATTTT | CASSQDPGTGNTIYF
TRBJ1-1 | TRBD1 | NA | TRBV7-9 | TGTGCCAGCAGCTACGGACAGGGAGTGACTGAAGCTTTCTTT | CASSYGQGVTEAFF
TRBJ2-6 | TRBD1 | NA | TRBV12-5 | TGTGCTAGTGGTTTGGTAAGGACAGGGGGCTCTGGGGCCAACGTCCTGACTTTC | CASGLVRTGGSGANVLTF
TRBJ2-2 | NA | NA | TRBV29-1 | TGCAGCTACAGGGTTAACACCGGGGAGCTGTTTTTT | CSYRVNTGELFF
TRBJ2-1 | NA | NA | TRBV5-4 | TGTGCCAGCAGCTTGGACCTAGCGTCCCACAATGAGCAGTTCTTC | CASSLDLASHNEQFF
TRBJ2-3 | NA | NA | TRBV7-2 | TGTGCCAGCAGGCCAGGCCCCCAAGCAGATACGCAGTATTTT | CASRPGPQADTQYF